A selection of T cell receptor beta chains follows, all from one sample in a study of shared clonotypes between healthy human individuals. Some clones are missing from TCRdb's copy, which holds only in-frame ones; the method was immunoSEQ multiplex PCR. The data show millions of clones, 85% to 95% seen once. Sequencing was done on a sample of naive CD8+ T cells sorted from blood. The source of these receptors is a man between 18 and 29 years old in good health. The conserved cysteine and the conserved F or W are not part of the CDR3 here. The size of a clone is reported for some rows only, either as once, few or many, or as a class for expanded clones.

j_gene: TRBJ1-2
v_gene: TRBV13
abundance: NA
len: 10
CDR3aa: ASSLDRGGYT

j_gene: TRBJ2-1
v_gene: TRBV4-3
abundance: NA
len: 13
CDR3aa: ASSQDRSSYNEQF

j_gene: TRBJ2-7
v_gene: TRBV13
abundance: NA
len: 13
CDR3aa: ASSSQRENYVEQY

j_gene: TRBJ2-7
v_gene: TRBV27
abundance: NA
len: 10
CDR3aa: ASSLREYEQY

j_gene: TRBJ2-5
v_gene: TRBV28
abundance: NA
len: 13
CDR3aa: ASSLWGRKQETQY

j_gene: TRBJ1-2
v_gene: TRBV4-1
abundance: NA
len: 13
CDR3aa: ASSQRQQIFNGYT

j_gene: TRBJ1-6
v_gene: TRBV5-6
abundance: NA
len: 9
CDR3aa: ASSFNSPLH

j_gene: TRBJ2-2
v_gene: TRBV27
abundance: NA
len: 13
CDR3aa: ATQPYAGTGGELF

j_gene: TRBJ2-7
v_gene: TRBV11-2
abundance: NA
len: 10
CDR3aa: ASSMTRNEQY

j_gene: TRBJ2-1
v_gene: TRBV9
abundance: NA
len: 13
CDR3aa: ASSPWENGYNEQF

j_gene: TRBJ2-1
v_gene: TRBV7-9
abundance: NA
len: 10
CDR3aa: ASSLGVNEQF

j_gene: TRBJ2-5
v_gene: TRBV4-1
abundance: NA
len: 12
CDR3aa: ASSQGSFQETQY

j_gene: TRBJ2-5
v_gene: TRBV21-1
abundance: NA
len: 10
CDR3aa: ATGGREETQY

j_gene: TRBJ2-6
v_gene: TRBV7-6
abundance: NA
len: 15
CDR3aa: ASSPRQVFSGANVLT

j_gene: TRBJ2-5
v_gene: TRBV5-4
abundance: once
len: 12
CDR3aa: ASSPGQGWETQY

j_gene: TRBJ2-3
v_gene: TRBV5-6
abundance: NA
len: 11
CDR3aa: ASSQGGTDTQY

j_gene: TRBJ1-5
v_gene: TRBV27
abundance: once
len: 13
CDR3aa: ASSLGWGVNQPQH

j_gene: TRBJ1-1
v_gene: TRBV4-1
abundance: NA
len: 13
CDR3aa: ASSQVLVGGTEAF

j_gene: TRBJ2-5
v_gene: TRBV7-9
abundance: NA
len: 10
CDR3aa: ASSVERETQY

j_gene: TRBJ2-7
v_gene: TRBV14
abundance: NA
len: 13
CDR3aa: ASSQGYAPLYEQY

j_gene: TRBJ1-2
v_gene: TRBV6-5
abundance: NA
len: 12
CDR3aa: ASSYSGDNYGYT

j_gene: TRBJ2-7
v_gene: TRBV11-2
abundance: once
len: 11
CDR3aa: ASSSGGSYEQY

j_gene: TRBJ2-7
v_gene: TRBV7-9
abundance: once
len: 10
CDR3aa: ASSPSTYEQY

j_gene: TRBJ2-5
v_gene: TRBV2
abundance: NA
len: 12
CDR3aa: ASRETGPQETQY

j_gene: TRBJ2-7
v_gene: TRBV15
abundance: once
len: 13
CDR3aa: ATSTIGQGNYEQY

j_gene: TRBJ2-1
v_gene: TRBV13
abundance: NA
len: 14
CDR3aa: ASSPLAGTGGNEQF

j_gene: TRBJ1-1
v_gene: TRBV6-5
abundance: NA
len: 14
CDR3aa: ASSYDRDTEGTEAF

j_gene: TRBJ2-5
v_gene: TRBV6-1
abundance: NA
len: 12
CDR3aa: ASSIPGRQETQY

j_gene: TRBJ2-1
v_gene: TRBV10-1
abundance: NA
len: 13
CDR3aa: ASSGLPSSYNEQF

j_gene: TRBJ1-6
v_gene: TRBV5-8
abundance: NA
len: 12
CDR3aa: ASSLNGGNSPLH

j_gene: TRBJ1-2
v_gene: TRBV27
abundance: once
len: 12
CDR3aa: ASRGQGGNYGYT

j_gene: TRBJ2-3
v_gene: TRBV6-6
abundance: NA
len: 13
CDR3aa: ASLLAGGPIDTQY

j_gene: TRBJ2-2
v_gene: TRBV7-9
abundance: NA
len: 13
CDR3aa: ASSSNGGNTGELF

j_gene: TRBJ2-7
v_gene: TRBV7-9
abundance: NA
len: 13
CDR3aa: ASSFGAGQNYEQY

j_gene: TRBJ2-7
v_gene: TRBV9
abundance: NA
len: 12
CDR3aa: ASSSGGYDYEQY

j_gene: TRBJ2-1
v_gene: TRBV27
abundance: NA
len: 14
CDR3aa: ASRTSAGETYNEQF

j_gene: TRBJ1-2
v_gene: TRBV6-5
abundance: NA
len: 13
CDR3aa: ASSPSPFPTYGYT

j_gene: TRBJ2-3
v_gene: TRBV29-1
abundance: NA
len: 15
CDR3aa: SVEDPRGAVSTDTQY

j_gene: TRBJ1-4
v_gene: TRBV5-1
abundance: NA
len: 16
CDR3aa: ASSSLPGQVATNEKLF

j_gene: TRBJ2-2
v_gene: TRBV27
abundance: NA
len: 10
CDR3aa: ASSLLDGELF

j_gene: TRBJ2-3
v_gene: TRBV11-2
abundance: NA
len: 15
CDR3aa: ASSLESQQGGTDTQY

j_gene: TRBJ2-1
v_gene: TRBV6-5
abundance: NA
len: 13
CDR3aa: ASSTHRGRANEQF